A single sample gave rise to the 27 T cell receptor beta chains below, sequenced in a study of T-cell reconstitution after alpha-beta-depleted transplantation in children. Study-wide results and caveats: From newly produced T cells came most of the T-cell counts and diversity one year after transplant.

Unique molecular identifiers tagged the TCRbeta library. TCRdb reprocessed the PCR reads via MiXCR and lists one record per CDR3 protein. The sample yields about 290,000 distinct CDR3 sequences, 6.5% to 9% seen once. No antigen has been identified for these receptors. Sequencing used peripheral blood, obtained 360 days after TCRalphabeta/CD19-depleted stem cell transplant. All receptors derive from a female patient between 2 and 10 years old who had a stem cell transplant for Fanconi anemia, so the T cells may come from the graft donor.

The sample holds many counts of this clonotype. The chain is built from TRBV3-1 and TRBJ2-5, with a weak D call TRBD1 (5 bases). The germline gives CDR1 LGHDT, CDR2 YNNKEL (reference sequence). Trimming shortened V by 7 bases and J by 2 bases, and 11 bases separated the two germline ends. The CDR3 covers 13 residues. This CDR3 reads CASTHDSQETQYF. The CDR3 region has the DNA TGTGCCAGCACCCACGACAGTCAAGAGACCCAGTACTTC.

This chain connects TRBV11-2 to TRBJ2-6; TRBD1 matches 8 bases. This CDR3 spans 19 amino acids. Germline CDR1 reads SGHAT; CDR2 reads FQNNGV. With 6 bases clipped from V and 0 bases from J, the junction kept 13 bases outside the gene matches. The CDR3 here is CASRGVQGAMFSGANVLTF. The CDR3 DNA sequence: TGTGCCAGCAGGGGGGTGCAGGGGGCGATGTTCTCTGGGGCCAACGTCCTGACTTTC.

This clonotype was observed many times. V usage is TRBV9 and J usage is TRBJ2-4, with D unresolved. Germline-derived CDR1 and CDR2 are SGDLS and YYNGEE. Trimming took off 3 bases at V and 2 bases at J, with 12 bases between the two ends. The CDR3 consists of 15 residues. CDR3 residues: CASSEDLTTKNIQYF. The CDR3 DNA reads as TGTGCCAGCAGCGAAGACTTGACGACCAAAAACATTCAGTACTTC.

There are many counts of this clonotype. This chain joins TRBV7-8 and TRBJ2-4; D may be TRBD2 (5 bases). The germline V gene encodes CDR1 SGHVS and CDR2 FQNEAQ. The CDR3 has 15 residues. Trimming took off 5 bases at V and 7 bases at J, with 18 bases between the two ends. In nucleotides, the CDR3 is TGTGCCAGCAGCCCGAGTCGGGTCTCGGGGAACATTCAGTACTTC. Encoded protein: CASSPSRVSGNIQYF.

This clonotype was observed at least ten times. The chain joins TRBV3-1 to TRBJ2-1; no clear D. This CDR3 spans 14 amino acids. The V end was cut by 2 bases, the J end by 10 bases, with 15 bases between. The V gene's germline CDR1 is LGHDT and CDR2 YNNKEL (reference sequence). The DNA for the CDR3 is TGTGCCAGCAGCCAATCGAGTAGGGTGGGGGAGCAGTTCTTC. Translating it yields CASSQSSRVGEQFF.

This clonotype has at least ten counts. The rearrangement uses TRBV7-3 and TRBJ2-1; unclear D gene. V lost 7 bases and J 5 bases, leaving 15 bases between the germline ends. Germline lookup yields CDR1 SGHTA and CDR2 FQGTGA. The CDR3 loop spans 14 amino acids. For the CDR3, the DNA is TGTGCCAGCACCCAAGGGCCACATCACAATGAGCAGTTCTTC. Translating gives CASTQGPHHNEQFF. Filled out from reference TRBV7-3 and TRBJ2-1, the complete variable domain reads GAGVSQTPSNKVTEKGKYVELRCDPISGHTALYWYRQSLGQGPEFLIYFQGTGAADDSGLPNDRFFAVRPEGSVSTLKIQRTERGDSAVYLCASTQGPHHNEQFFGPGTRLTVL.

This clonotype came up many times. CDR3 sequence (DNA): TGTGCCAGCACCGGGCTGGCCCACGCAGGGCAGTACTTC. This sequence encodes CASTGLAHAGQYF. This chain links TRBV28 with TRBJ2-7, with no clear D. The ends were cut back, 7 bases at V and 9 bases at J, with 19 bases in the middle. The CDR3 runs to 13 residues. Per germline, CDR1 MDHEN and CDR2 SYDVKM.

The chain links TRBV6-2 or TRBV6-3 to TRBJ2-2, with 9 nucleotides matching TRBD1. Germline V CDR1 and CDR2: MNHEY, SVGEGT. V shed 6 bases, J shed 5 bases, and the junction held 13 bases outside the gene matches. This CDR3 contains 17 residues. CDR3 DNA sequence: TGTGCCAGCAGGACCGCACTCGGGACAGGGTTAACCGGGGAGCTGTTTTTT. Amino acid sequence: CASRTALGTGLTGELFF.

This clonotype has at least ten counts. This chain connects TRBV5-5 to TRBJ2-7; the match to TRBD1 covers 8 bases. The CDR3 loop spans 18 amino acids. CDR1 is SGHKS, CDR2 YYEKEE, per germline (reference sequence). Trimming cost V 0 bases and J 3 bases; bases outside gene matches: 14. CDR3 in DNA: TGTGCCAGCAGCTTGGCCGTCCTTGACAGGGGAGGTTTCTACGAGCAGTACTTC. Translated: CASSLAVLDRGGFYEQYF.

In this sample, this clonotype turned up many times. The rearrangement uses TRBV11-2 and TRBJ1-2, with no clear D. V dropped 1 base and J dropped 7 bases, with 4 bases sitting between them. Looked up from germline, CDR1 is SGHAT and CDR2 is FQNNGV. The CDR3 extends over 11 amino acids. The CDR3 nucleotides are TGTGCCAGCAGCTTAGGGGCTGGCTACACCTTC. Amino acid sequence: CASSLGAGYTF.

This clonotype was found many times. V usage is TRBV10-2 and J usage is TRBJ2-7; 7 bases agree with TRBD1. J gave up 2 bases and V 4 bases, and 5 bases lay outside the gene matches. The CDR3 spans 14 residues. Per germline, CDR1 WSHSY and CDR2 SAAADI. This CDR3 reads CASSGTGTAYEQYF. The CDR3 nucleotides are TGCGCCAGCAGTGGGACAGGAACGGCCTACGAGCAGTACTTC.

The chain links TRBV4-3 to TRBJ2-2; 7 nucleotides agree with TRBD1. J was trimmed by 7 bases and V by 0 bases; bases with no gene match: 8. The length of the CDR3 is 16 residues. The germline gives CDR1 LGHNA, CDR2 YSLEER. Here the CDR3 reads CASSQDSDRVNGELFF. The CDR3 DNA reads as TGCGCCAGCAGCCAAGATTCCGACAGGGTGAACGGGGAGCTGTTTTTT.

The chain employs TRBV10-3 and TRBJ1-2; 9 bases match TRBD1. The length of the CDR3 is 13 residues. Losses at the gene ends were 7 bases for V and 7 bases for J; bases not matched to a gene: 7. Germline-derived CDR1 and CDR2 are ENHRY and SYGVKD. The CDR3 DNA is TGTGCCATCACAACCGGGACAGGGCCTGGCTACACCTTC. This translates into CAITTGTGPGYTF.

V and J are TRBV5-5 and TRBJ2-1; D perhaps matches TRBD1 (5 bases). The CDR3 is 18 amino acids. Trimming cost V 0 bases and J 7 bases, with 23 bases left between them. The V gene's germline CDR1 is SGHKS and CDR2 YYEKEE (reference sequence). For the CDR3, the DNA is TGTGCCAGCAGCTTGGCCCTTAAGGGGCAGGGCCTTGGGAATGAGCAGTTCTTC. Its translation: CASSLALKGQGLGNEQFF. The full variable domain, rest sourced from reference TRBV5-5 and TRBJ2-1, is DAGVTQSPTHLIKTRGQQVTLRCSPISGHKSVSWYQQVLGQGPQFIFQYYEKEERGRGNFPDRFSARQFPNYSSELNVNALLLGDSALYLCASSLALKGQGLGNEQFFGPGTRLTVL.

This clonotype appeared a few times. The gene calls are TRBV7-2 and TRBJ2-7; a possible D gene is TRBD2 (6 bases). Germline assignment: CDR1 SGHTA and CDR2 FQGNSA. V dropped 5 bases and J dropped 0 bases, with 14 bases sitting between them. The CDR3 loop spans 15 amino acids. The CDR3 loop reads CASSRLWTNSYEQYF. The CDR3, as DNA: TGTGCCAGCAGCCGATTATGGACTAACTCCTACGAGCAGTACTTC.

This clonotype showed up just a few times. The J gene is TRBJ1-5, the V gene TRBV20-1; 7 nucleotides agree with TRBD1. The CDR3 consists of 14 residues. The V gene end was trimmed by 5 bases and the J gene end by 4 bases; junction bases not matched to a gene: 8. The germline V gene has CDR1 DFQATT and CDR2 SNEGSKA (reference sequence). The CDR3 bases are TGCAGTGCTGGGGACAGATACCCTAATCAGCCCCAGCATTTT. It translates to CSAGDRYPNQPQHF.

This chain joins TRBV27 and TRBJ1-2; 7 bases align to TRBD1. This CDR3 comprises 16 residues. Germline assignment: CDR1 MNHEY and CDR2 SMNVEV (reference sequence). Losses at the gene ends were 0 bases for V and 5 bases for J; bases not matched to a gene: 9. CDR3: CASSLSLTGPSYGYTF. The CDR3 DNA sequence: TGTGCCAGCAGTTTATCCCTGACAGGGCCTTCTTATGGCTACACCTTC.

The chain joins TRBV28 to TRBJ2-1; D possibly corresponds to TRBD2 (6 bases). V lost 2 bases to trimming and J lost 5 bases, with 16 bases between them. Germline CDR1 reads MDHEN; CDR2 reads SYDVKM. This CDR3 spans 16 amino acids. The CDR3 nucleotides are TGTGCCAGCAGTTTAAATGCGGGGATATTAAACAATGAGCAGTTCTTC. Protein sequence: CASSLNAGILNNEQFF. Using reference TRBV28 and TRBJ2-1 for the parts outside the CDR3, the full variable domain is DVKVTQSSRYLVKRTGEKVFLECVQDMDHENMFWYRQDPGLGLRLIYFSYDVKMKEKGDIPEGYSVSREKKERFSLILESASTNQTSMYLCASSLNAGILNNEQFFGPGTRLTVL.

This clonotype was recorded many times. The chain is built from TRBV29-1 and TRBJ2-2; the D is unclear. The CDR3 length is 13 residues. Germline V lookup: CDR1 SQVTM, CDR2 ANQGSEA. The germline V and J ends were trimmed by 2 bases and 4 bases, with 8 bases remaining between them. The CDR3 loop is CSVEIQTTGELFF. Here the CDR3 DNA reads TGCAGCGTTGAAATCCAGACCACCGGGGAGCTGTTTTTT.

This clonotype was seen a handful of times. The CDR3 nucleotides read TGTGCCAGCAGCCCAAGGACCGGGCTTGACGGTCAGCCCCAGCATTTT. Its protein is CASSPRTGLDGQPQHF. The J gene is TRBJ1-5, the V gene TRBV7-2; D not certain. V dropped 5 bases and J dropped 6 bases, with 20 bases sitting between them. The CDR3 runs 16 residues. The germline V gene encodes CDR1 SGHTA and CDR2 FQGNSA. The variable domain in full, completed from reference TRBV7-2 and TRBJ1-5, reads GAGVSQSPSNKVTEKGKDVELRCDPISGHTALYWYRQSLGQGLEFLIYFQGNSAPDKSGLPSDRFSAERTGGSVSTLTIQRTQQEDSAVYLCASSPRTGLDGQPQHFGDGTRLSIL.

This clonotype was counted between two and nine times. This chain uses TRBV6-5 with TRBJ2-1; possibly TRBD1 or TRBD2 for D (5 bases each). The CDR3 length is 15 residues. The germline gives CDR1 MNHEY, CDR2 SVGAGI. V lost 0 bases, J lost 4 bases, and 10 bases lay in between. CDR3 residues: CASSYSGTDYNEQFF. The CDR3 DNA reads TGTGCCAGCAGTTACTCCGGGACGGATTACAATGAGCAGTTCTTC.

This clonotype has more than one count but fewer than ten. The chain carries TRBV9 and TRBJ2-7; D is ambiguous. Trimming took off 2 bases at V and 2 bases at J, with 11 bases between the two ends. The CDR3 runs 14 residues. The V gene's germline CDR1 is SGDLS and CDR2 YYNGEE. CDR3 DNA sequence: TGTGCCAGCAGCGTCGGGCAAGGGCCCTACGAGCAGTACTTC. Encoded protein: CASSVGQGPYEQYF.

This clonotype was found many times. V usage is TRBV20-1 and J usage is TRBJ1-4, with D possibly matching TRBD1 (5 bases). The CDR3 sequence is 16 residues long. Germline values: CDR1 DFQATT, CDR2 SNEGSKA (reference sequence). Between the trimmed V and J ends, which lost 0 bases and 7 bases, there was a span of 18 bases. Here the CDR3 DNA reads TGCAGTGCTAGAGATCCGGGGCCTCTAGGGAGTGAAAAACTGTTTTTT. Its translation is CSARDPGPLGSEKLFF.

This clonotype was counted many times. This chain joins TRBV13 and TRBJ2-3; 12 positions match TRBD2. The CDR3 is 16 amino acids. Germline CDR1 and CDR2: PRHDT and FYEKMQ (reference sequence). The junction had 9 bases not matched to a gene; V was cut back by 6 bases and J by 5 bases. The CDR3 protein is CASSWRLAGAKDTQYF. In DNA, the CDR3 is TGTGCCAGCAGTTGGCGACTAGCGGGAGCTAAAGATACGCAGTATTTT.

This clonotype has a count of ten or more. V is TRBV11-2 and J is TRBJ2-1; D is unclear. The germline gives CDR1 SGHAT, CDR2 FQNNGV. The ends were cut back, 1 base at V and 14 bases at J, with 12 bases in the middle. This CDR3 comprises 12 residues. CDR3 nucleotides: TGTGCCAGCAGCTTAGGTAGTAGTCAGGAGTTCTTC. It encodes CASSLGSSQEFF.

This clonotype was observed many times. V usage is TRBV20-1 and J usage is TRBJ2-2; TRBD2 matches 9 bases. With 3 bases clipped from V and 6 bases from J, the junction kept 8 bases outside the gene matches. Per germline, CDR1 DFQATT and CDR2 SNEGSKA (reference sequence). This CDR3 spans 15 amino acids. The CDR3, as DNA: TGCAGTGCTAGGGTCCTTAGCGGGAGATCCGGGGAGCTGTTTTTT. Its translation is CSARVLSGRSGELFF.

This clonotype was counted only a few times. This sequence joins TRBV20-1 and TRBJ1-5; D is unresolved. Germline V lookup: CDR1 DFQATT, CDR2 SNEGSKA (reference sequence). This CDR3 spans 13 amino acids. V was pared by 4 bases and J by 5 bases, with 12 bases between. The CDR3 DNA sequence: TGCAGTGCTAATACAAGGGCAGATCAGCCCCAGCATTTT. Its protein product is CSANTRADQPQHF.